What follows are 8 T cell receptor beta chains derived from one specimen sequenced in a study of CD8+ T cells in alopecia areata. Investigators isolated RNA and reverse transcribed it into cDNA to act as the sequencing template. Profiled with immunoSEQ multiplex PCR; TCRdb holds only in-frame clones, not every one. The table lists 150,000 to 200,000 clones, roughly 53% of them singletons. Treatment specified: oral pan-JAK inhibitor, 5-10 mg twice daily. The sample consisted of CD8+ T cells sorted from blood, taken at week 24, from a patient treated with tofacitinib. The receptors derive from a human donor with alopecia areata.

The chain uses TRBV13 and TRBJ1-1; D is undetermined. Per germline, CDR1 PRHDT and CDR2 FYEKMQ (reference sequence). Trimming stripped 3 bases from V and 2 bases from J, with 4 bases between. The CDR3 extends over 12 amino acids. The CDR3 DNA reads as TGTGCCAGCAGCTTGACTAACACTGAAGCTTTCTTT. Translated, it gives CASSLTNTEAFF.

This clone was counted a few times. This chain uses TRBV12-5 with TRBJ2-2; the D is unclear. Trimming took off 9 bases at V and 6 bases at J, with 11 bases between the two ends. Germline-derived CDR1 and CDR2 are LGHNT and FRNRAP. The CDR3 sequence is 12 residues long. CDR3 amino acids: CASADVAGELFF. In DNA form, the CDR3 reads TGTGCTAGCGCTGATGTGGCCGGGGAGCTGTTTTTT. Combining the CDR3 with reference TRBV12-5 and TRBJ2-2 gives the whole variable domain DARVTQTPRHKVTEMGQEVTMRCQPILGHNTVFWYRQTMMQGLELLAYFRNRAPLDDSGMPKDRFSAEMPDATLATLKIQPSEPRDSAVYFCASADVAGELFFGEGSRLTVL.

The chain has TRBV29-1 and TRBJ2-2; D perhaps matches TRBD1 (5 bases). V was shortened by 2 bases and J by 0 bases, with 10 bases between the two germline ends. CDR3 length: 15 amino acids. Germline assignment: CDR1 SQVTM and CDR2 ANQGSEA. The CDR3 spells CSVETGRANTGELFF. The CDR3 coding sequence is TGCAGCGTTGAAACGGGCAGGGCGAACACCGGGGAGCTGTTTTTT.

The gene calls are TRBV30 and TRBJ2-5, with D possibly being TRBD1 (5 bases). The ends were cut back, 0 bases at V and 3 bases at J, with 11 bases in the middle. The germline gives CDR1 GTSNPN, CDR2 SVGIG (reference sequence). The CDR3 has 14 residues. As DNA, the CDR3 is TGTGCCTGGAGTGTATTGGGGCCGAAAGAGACCCAGTACTTC. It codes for CAWSVLGPKETQYF.

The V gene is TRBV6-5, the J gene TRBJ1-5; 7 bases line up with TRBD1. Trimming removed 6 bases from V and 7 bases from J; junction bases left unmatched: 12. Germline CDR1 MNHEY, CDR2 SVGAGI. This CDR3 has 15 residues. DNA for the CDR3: TGTGCCAGCAGGTCCGGACAGGATCGGAGGCAGCCCCAGCATTTT. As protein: CASRSGQDRRQPQHF.

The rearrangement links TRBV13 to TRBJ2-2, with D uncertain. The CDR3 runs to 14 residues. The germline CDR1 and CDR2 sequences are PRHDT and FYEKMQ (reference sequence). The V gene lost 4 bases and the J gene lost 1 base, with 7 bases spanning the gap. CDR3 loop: CASSSSENTGELFF. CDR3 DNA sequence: TGTGCCAGCAGCTCTTCAGAGAACACCGGGGAGCTGTTTTTT.

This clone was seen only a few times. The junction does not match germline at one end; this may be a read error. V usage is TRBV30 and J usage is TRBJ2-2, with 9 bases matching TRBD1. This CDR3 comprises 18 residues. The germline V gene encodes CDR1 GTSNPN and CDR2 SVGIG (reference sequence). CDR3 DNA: TGTGCCTGGAGTGTATTCGGCCCCGGGACAGGGAACCCCGGGGAGCTGTTTTTT. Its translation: CAWSVFGPGTGNPGELFF.

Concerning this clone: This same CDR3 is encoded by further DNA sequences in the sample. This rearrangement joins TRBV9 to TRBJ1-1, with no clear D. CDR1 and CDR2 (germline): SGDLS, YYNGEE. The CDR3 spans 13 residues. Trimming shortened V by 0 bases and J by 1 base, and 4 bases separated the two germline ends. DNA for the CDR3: TGTGCCAGCAGCGTAGGTCCGAACACTGAAGCTTTCTTT. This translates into CASSVGPNTEAFF.